The next 28 T cell receptor beta chains were all read from a single sample in a study of blood T cell repertoires in COVID-19. TCRdb keeps only in-frame clones here, not all; method: immunoSEQ multiplex PCR. This table has 130,000 to 150,000 clones, just under 80% appearing once. Material: peripheral blood. These receptors originate from a woman aged 60-75 years with acute or convalescent COVID-19.

The genes are TRBV19 and TRBJ1-4, with D uncertain. The germline gives CDR1 LNHDA, CDR2 SQIVND (reference sequence). V was shortened by 3 bases and J by 5 bases, with 7 bases between the two germline ends. This CDR3 is built from 13 residues. In DNA, the CDR3 is TGTGCCAGTAGTATCGGGAACAATGAAAAACTGTTTTTT. Protein sequence: CASSIGNNEKLFF. Full variable domain (rest looked up from reference TRBV19 and TRBJ1-4): DGGITQSPKYLFRKEGQNVTLSCEQNLNHDAMYWYRQDPGQGLRLIYYSQIVNDFQKGDIAEGYSVSREKKESFPLTVTSAQKNPTAFYLCASSIGNNEKLFFGSGTQLSVL.

The rearrangement uses TRBV11-2 and TRBJ2-5; 9 nucleotides agree with TRBD2. J was trimmed by 5 bases and V by 1 base; bases with no gene match: 5. The germline V gene has CDR1 SGHAT and CDR2 FQNNGV. This CDR3 has 15 residues. The CDR3 coding sequence is TGTGCCAGCAGCTTAGTGGCGGGAGGGCTTGAGACCCAGTACTTC. It translates to CASSLVAGGLETQYF.

The chain recombines TRBV7-9 with TRBJ1-1, with D maybe TRBD1 (5 bases). CDR1 is SEHNR and CDR2 is FQNEAQ in the germline V gene (reference sequence). The CDR3 has 13 amino acids. V was shortened by 5 bases and J by 1 base, with 8 bases between the two germline ends. As DNA, the CDR3 is TGTGCCAGCAGCCTCCAGGGGAACACTGAAGCTTTCTTT. Translating gives CASSLQGNTEAFF.

The chain links TRBV30 to TRBJ2-7; perhaps TRBD2 as D (6 bases). Germline V gene lookup returns CDR1 GTSNPN and CDR2 SVGIG (reference sequence). This CDR3 spans 12 amino acids. V was clipped by 5 bases and J by 5 bases, with 13 bases between them. CDR3 sequence reads: CAWGEVSNEQYF. CDR3 nucleotides: TGTGCCTGGGGGGAGGTCTCTAACGAGCAGTACTTC.

The rearrangement uses TRBV3-1 (or the pseudogene TRBV3-2) and TRBJ2-5, with TRBD2 identical over 9 bases. V dropped 4 bases and J dropped 1; count of bases not matched to a gene: 19. Germline CDR1 reads LGHDT; CDR2 reads YNNKEL (reference sequence). The CDR3 covers 20 residues. The CDR3 DNA reads as TGTGCCAGCAGCCGCGGACAACTAGCGGGCGGACTAAGGGCCCAAGAGACCCAGTACTTC. It specifies CASSRGQLAGGLRAQETQYF.

The chain has TRBV24-1 and TRBJ2-3; 7 positions agree with TRBD2. Germline CDR1 and CDR2: KGHDR and SFDVKD. With V trimmed by 3 bases and J by 2 bases, 10 bases remained unmatched. The CDR3 covers 17 residues. This CDR3 is CATSDPTSENPTDTQYF. CDR3 DNA sequence: TGTGCCACCAGTGATCCCACTAGCGAGAACCCCACAGATACGCAGTATTTT.

This rearrangement joins TRBV10-1 to TRBJ2-1; the match to TRBD2 covers 7 bases. The CDR3 spans 13 residues. V dropped 5 bases and J dropped 6; count of bases not matched to a gene: 4. Germline V lookup: CDR1 WNHNN, CDR2 SYGVQD (reference sequence). CDR3 sequence reads: CASSTGLVNEQFF. The DNA for the CDR3 is TGCGCCAGCAGTACCGGACTAGTCAATGAGCAGTTCTTC.

This chain uses TRBV18 with TRBJ2-5, with 9 bases lining up with TRBD1. CDR1 is KGHSH, CDR2 LQKENI, per germline. The CDR3 extends over 16 amino acids. Trimming took 3 bases from V and 3 from J; bases not matched to a gene: 8. The CDR3 loop is CASSPNYRGREETQYF. The CDR3 DNA follows: TGTGCCAGCTCACCGAACTACAGGGGGCGGGAAGAGACCCAGTACTTC.

The rearrangement links TRBV5-1 to TRBJ2-5; no definite D call. CDR1 is SGHRS and CDR2 is YFSETQ in the germline V gene. There are 11 residues in the CDR3. V shed 4 bases and J shed 4 bases, with 5 bases lying between them. CDR3 nucleotide sequence: TGCGCCAGCAGCCCAGGAGAGACCCAGTACTTC. Translating it yields CASSPGETQYF.

V usage is TRBV19 and J usage is TRBJ1-2; weak D call: TRBD1 (5 bases). Looked up from germline, CDR1 is LNHDA and CDR2 is SQIVND (reference sequence). The CDR3 extends over 14 amino acids. Trimming removed 7 bases from V and 3 bases from J, with 15 bases in between. The CDR3 DNA reads TGTGCCAGTACGAAGACAGAAGGTGACTATGGCTACACCTTC. Translated, it gives CASTKTEGDYGYTF.

This clone was seen once. This rearrangement joins TRBV9 to TRBJ2-3, with 9 bases that match TRBD2. Germline CDR1 reads SGDLS; CDR2 reads YYNGEE. CDR3 size: 15 residues. With 4 bases clipped from V and 4 bases from J, the junction kept 7 bases outside the gene matches. The CDR3 DNA reads TGTGCCAGCAGCCCAGCAGGGACTAGCTCAGATACGCAGTATTTT. Protein: CASSPAGTSSDTQYF.

The CDR3 DNA reads as TGTGCCAGCAGTTTAGGCCTAGCAGATGAGCAGTTCTTC. Protein sequence: CASSLGLADEQFF. The chain joins TRBV27 to TRBJ2-1, with D tentatively TRBD2 (5 bases). Trimming left V 2 bases short and J 8 bases short, with 10 bases between. Germline values: CDR1 MNHEY, CDR2 SMNVEV (reference sequence). The CDR3 totals 13 residues.

The V gene is TRBV5-1, the J gene TRBJ2-1; D is perhaps TRBD2 (6 bases). CDR1 and CDR2 from the germline V gene are SGHRS and YFSETQ. V lost 0 bases, J lost 5 bases, and 9 bases lay in between. The CDR3 is 14 amino acids. CDR3 amino acids: CASSLALANNEQFF. The DNA of the CDR3 is TGCGCCAGCAGCTTGGCCCTAGCGAACAATGAGCAGTTCTTC. Full variable domain (remainder filled in from reference TRBV5-1 and TRBJ2-1): KAGVTQTPRYLIKTRGQQVTLSCSPISGHRSVSWYQQTPGQGLQFLFEYFSETQRNKGNFPGRFSGRQFSNSRSEMNVSTLELGDSALYLCASSLALANNEQFFGPGTRLTVL.

In DNA form, the CDR3 reads TGTGCCAGCAGTTTGGACAGCACAACCGGGGAGCTGTTTTTT. It encodes CASSLDSTTGELFF. The V call is TRBV7-9, the J call TRBJ2-2; perhaps TRBD1 as D (6 bases). V was trimmed by 6 bases and J by 5 bases, leaving 13 bases between them. The CDR3 sequence is 14 residues long. Looked up from germline, CDR1 is SEHNR and CDR2 is FQNEAQ (reference sequence).

The chain employs TRBV7-9 and TRBJ2-7; 7 bases line up with TRBD1. This CDR3 comprises 16 residues. The germline CDR1 and CDR2 sequences are SEHNR and FQNEAQ (reference sequence). V dropped 4 bases and J dropped 4; count of bases not matched to a gene: 13. The chain's CDR3 is CASSSGGNEIFYEQYF. The CDR3, as DNA: TGTGCCAGCAGCTCAGGGGGAAATGAGATTTTTTACGAGCAGTACTTC.

The rearrangement joins TRBV7-2 to TRBJ2-1; no reliable D call. The germline V gene encodes CDR1 SGHTA and CDR2 FQGNSA. This CDR3 is 15 amino acids long. The V end lost 5 bases, the J end lost 3 bases, and 14 bases lay between the germline ends. In DNA form, the CDR3 reads TGTGCCAGCAGCCGCCCGAGGAACCTCTACAATGAGCAGTTCTTC. Translating gives CASSRPRNLYNEQFF.

This clone was picked up many times. The chain joins TRBV14 to TRBJ2-1; D unresolved. The CDR3 covers 13 residues. The V gene's germline CDR1 is SGHDN and CDR2 FVKESK. V gave up 1 base and J gave up 9 bases, with 10 bases separating them. The chain's CDR3 is CASSQGLTGEQFF. The CDR3 nucleotides read TGTGCCAGCAGCCAAGGTCTGACGGGTGAGCAGTTCTTC.

The chain joins TRBV9 to TRBJ2-1; D is undetermined. The ends were cut back, 5 bases at V and 4 bases at J, with 10 bases in the middle. CDR1 and CDR2 from the germline V gene are SGDLS and YYNGEE. The CDR3 spans 13 residues. This chain's CDR3 is CASSDRLYNEQFF. CDR3 bases: TGTGCCAGCAGTGACCGACTGTACAATGAGCAGTTCTTC.

This clone has only one observation. This chain connects TRBV12-5 to TRBJ1-1; D gene unclear. Germline V gene lookup returns CDR1 LGHNT and CDR2 FRNRAP. Trimming shortened V by 0 bases and J by 1 base, and 9 bases separated the two germline ends. This CDR3 contains 15 residues. CDR3 DNA sequence: TGTGCTAGTGGTTTGGTACTTGGGAGGAACACTGAAGCTTTCTTT. Protein sequence: CASGLVLGRNTEAFF.

This clone was detected a few times. This sequence joins TRBV2 and TRBJ1-6, with 7 bases fitting TRBD1. This CDR3 region has 11 residues. Germline CDR1 is SNHLY and CDR2 is FYNNEI. The junction had 4 bases not matched to a gene; V was cut back by 7 bases and J by 13 bases. The CDR3 sequence: CASTSGGPLHF. As DNA, the CDR3 is TGTGCCAGCACCTCAGGGGGGCCCCTCCACTTT.

The chain combines TRBV30 with TRBJ1-1; 7 bases map to TRBD1. V dropped 0 bases and J dropped 0; count of bases not matched to a gene: 7. CDR3 length equals 16 residues. The germline V gene has CDR1 GTSNPN and CDR2 SVGIG (reference sequence). The CDR3 region is CAWSVRTGHMNTEAFF. DNA of the CDR3: TGTGCCTGGAGTGTACGGACAGGCCACATGAACACTGAAGCTTTCTTT.

The chain carries TRBV2 and TRBJ2-1, with 7 bases fitting TRBD1. The V gene's germline CDR1 is SNHLY and CDR2 FYNNEI. The CDR3 sequence is 14 residues long. Trimming cost V 2 bases and J 2 bases; bases outside gene matches: 0. CDR3 sequence (DNA): TGTGCCAGCAGTGAACAGGGGGCCTACAATGAGCAGTTCTTC. Translated: CASSEQGAYNEQFF.

The chain links TRBV7-9 to TRBJ1-1; the D is unclear. In germline, CDR1 is SEHNR, CDR2 FQNEAQ (reference sequence). The germline V and J ends were trimmed by 5 bases and 4 bases, with 8 bases remaining between them. The CDR3 extends over 12 amino acids. DNA of the CDR3: TGTGCCAGCAGCGGCCTAGGCACTGAAGCTTTCTTT. It yields the protein CASSGLGTEAFF. Full variable domain (rest looked up from reference TRBV7-9 and TRBJ1-1): DTGVSQNPRHKITKRGQNVTFRCDPISEHNRLYWYRQTLGQGPEFLTYFQNEAQLEKSRLLSDRFSAERPKGSFSTLEIQRTEQGDSAMYLCASSGLGTEAFFGQGTRLTVV.

The chain combines TRBV19 with TRBJ1-4; tentatively, D is TRBD1 (5 bases). The V end lost 5 bases, the J end lost 3 bases, and 13 bases lay between the germline ends. The CDR3 runs 15 residues. CDR1 and CDR2 (germline): LNHDA, SQIVND (reference sequence). The CDR3 loop reads CASSVMGGANEKLFF. CDR3 bases: TGTGCCAGTAGTGTAATGGGGGGGGCTAATGAAAAACTGTTTTTT.

The chain uses TRBV6-8 and TRBJ1-2; D is perhaps TRBD1 (6 bases). Deletions cut 2 bases from V and 1 base from J, with 20 bases between. The V gene's germline CDR1 is MNHGY and CDR2 SAAAGT. CDR3 size: 18 residues. CDR3 bases: TGTGCCAGCAGTTACGAAAACTACGGGGGGGCCTTTAACTATGGCTACACCTTC. Protein sequence: CASSYENYGGAFNYGYTF.

The V gene is TRBV6-1, the J gene TRBJ2-3, with D maybe TRBD2 (5 bases). CDR1 is MNHNS, CDR2 SASEGT, per germline. V was cut by 2 bases and J by 14 bases, with 23 bases left in between. The CDR3 loop spans 15 amino acids. CDR3 region: CASSESGPEGRSRYF. The CDR3 bases are TGTGCCAGCAGTGAATCCGGTCCCGAGGGCCGCAGTCGGTATTTT.

The chain recombines TRBV24-1 with TRBJ2-7; the D gene is possibly TRBD2 (5 bases). The germline V gene encodes CDR1 KGHDR and CDR2 SFDVKD. This CDR3 spans 14 amino acids. Trimming left V 7 bases short and J 1 base short, with 13 bases between. The CDR3 DNA is TGTGCCACCAGCACCACTAGGAAGTCCTACGAGCAGTACTTC. Protein sequence: CATSTTRKSYEQYF.

Only a few counts were recorded for this clone. This chain connects TRBV28 to TRBJ2-5, with TRBD1 matching over 8 bases. This CDR3 comprises 15 residues. Trimming took 6 bases from V and 4 from J; bases not matched to a gene: 10. Germline CDR1 MDHEN, CDR2 SYDVKM. The DNA of the CDR3 is TGTGCCAGCAGCCTAGAGACAGGGGTGGGAGAGACCCAGTACTTC. Amino acids: CASSLETGVGETQYF.